This T cell receptor (beta chain) was sequenced for a study of Graves' ophthalmopathy and Graves' hyperthyroidism. A remark on this clonotype: The conserved phenylalanine or tryptophan is not found at the CDR3 terminus, so this likely reflects a read error.

V was clipped by 11 bases and J by 4 bases; unmatched bases: 16. The CDR3 loop spans 16 amino acids. RNA transcripts were the template, and TCR beta CDR3 regions were amplified from them. HTBI-primed first-round RT-PCR preceded second-round multiplex PCR. TCRdb re-analysed the multiplex PCR reads in MiXCR, keeping a single row per CDR3 protein. There are about 200,000 distinct CDR3 sequences in the sample; 25% to 35% occur only once, and 9.1% lies in the top ten. The V call is TRBV12-3 or TRBV12-4, the J call TRBJ2-5; 10 bases fit TRBD1. The sequence came from a man in his fifties with Graves' ophthalmopathy. The source material was peripheral blood. The CDR3 region has the DNA TGTGCCGTCCGGACAGGGGGTCCCGGGGAGCGAGAGACCCAGTACCTC. Its protein is CAVRTGGPGERETQYL.